The following is a T cell receptor beta chain sequence with its context. Clones were sequenced by immunoSEQ multiplex PCR, and TCRdb holds only the in-frame ones, with some missing. Here the sample spans around 28,000 clones, more than 70% being singletons. The CDR3 loop spans 15 amino acids. Germline assignment: CDR1 MNHNY and CDR2 SVGAGI (reference sequence). The germline V and J ends were trimmed by 6 bases and 7 bases, with 18 bases remaining between them. The sample originates from a study of blood T cell repertoires in COVID-19. Study context: COVID-19 samples from acute and convalescent phases originated in the United States, Italy and Spain. The cDNA or gDNA used as material had been derived from T cells, B-cell-depleted T cells, or PBMCs.

The sequencing sample was made of peripheral blood. This receptor was identified in a human donor in a cohort sampled during active COVID-19. The V call is TRBV6-6, the J call TRBJ2-2, with D maybe TRBD2 (7 bases). The CDR3: CASSWGGPLIGELFF. The CDR3 nucleotides read TGTGCCAGCAGCTGGGGGGGGCCGTTAATCGGGGAGCTGTTTTTT.